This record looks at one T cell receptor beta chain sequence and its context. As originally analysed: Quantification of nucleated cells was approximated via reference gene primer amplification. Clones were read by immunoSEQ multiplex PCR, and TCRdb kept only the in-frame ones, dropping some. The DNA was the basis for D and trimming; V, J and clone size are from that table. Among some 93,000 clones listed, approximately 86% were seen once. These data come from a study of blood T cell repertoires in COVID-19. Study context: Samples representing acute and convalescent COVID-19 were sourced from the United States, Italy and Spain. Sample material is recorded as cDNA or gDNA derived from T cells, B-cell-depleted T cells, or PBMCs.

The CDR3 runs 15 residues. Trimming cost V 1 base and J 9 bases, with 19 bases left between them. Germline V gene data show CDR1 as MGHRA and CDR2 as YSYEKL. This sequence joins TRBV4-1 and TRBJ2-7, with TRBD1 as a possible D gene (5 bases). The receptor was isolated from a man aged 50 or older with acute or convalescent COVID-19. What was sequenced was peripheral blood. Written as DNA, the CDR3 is TGCGCCAGCAGCCAAGTCGGAGACAGCTTGATAGGGCAGTACTTC. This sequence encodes CASSQVGDSLIGQYF.